What follows are 32 T cell receptor beta chains derived from one specimen sequenced in a study of beta chain features in type 1 diabetes. The investigators reverse transcribed all of the isolated RNA, so they sequenced expressed TCRB transcripts. Repertoires were generated with immunoSEQ multiplex PCR, while TCRdb's copy carries only in-frame clones and drops some. The table has 850,000 to 900,000 clones, around a sixth seen once; the top ten hold 0.02% to 0.03%. Source material: naive CD4+ T cells from blood. These receptors originate from a woman aged 18 to 35 in good health.

The CDR3 nucleotides read TGTGCCAGCTCACCCACTAGCGACAGCTCCTACGAGCAGTACTTC. This codes for CASSPTSDSSYEQYF. The chain uses TRBV18 and TRBJ2-7; TRBD2 matches at 7 bases. Losses at the gene ends were 3 bases for V and 0 bases for J; bases not matched to a gene: 5. CDR1 and CDR2 (germline): KGHSH, LQKENI. CDR3 size: 15 residues.

This clone was counted only a few times. The chain has TRBV15 and TRBJ2-5; D is possibly TRBD1 (5 bases). V gave up 0 bases and J gave up 4 bases, with 9 bases separating them. CDR1 and CDR2 from the germline V gene are LNHNV and YYDKDF (reference sequence). There are 14 residues in the CDR3. CDR3 amino acids: CATSRDQDIETQYF. CDR3 nucleotide sequence: TGTGCCACCAGCAGAGATCAGGACATAGAGACCCAGTACTTC.

This rearrangement joins TRBV11-2 to TRBJ1-2; D unresolved. The V and J ends lost 2 bases and 0 bases respectively, with 19 bases between them. The germline V gene encodes CDR1 SGHAT and CDR2 FQNNGV. There are 18 residues in the CDR3. CDR3 loop: CASSLRRGSSAANYGYTF. In nucleotides, the CDR3 is TGTGCCAGCAGCTTAAGGCGAGGGTCTTCAGCAGCTAACTATGGCTACACCTTC.

CDR3 DNA sequence: TGTGCCAGCAGTGAAATCCCTAAACCGTACGAGCAGTACTTC. It yields the protein CASSEIPKPYEQYF. The rearrangement joins TRBV2 to TRBJ2-7, with D uncertain. Per germline, CDR1 SNHLY and CDR2 FYNNEI. Trimming shortened V by 2 bases and J by 4 bases, and 12 bases separated the two germline ends. This CDR3 spans 14 amino acids.

This clone was seen more than once but under ten times. V gene TRBV5-1 combines with J gene TRBJ2-1; D remains ambiguous. This CDR3 has 15 residues. Germline values: CDR1 SGHRS, CDR2 YFSETQ. V was cut by 3 bases and J by 0 bases, with 10 bases left in between. CDR3 DNA: TGCGCCAGCAGCTACCCTGTCGGCTCCTACAATGAGCAGTTCTTC. Translating it yields CASSYPVGSYNEQFF.

This chain's CDR3 is CASSPSTGDGNTEAFF. CDR3 DNA sequence: TGTGCCAGCAGCCCCTCGACAGGGGATGGAAACACTGAAGCTTTCTTT. The rearrangement joins TRBV28 to TRBJ1-1; 8 nucleotides match TRBD1. Germline CDR1 MDHEN, CDR2 SYDVKM. The CDR3 is made up of 16 amino acids. The trim removed 6 bases at V and 2 bases at J, leaving 11 bases unmatched.

The chain recombines TRBV19 with TRBJ1-1; D not resolved. The V gene's germline CDR1 is LNHDA and CDR2 SQIVND (reference sequence). The CDR3 sequence is 12 residues long. The V end lost 5 bases, the J end lost 6 bases, and 10 bases lay between the germline ends. The CDR3 region is CASSGRTPEAFF. CDR3 sequence (DNA): TGTGCCAGTAGTGGAAGAACGCCTGAAGCTTTCTTT. The full variable domain, in which reference TRBV19 and TRBJ1-1 provide the parts outside the CDR3, is DGGITQSPKYLFRKEGQNVTLSCEQNLNHDAMYWYRQDPGQGLRLIYYSQIVNDFQKGDIAEGYSVSREKKESFPLTVTSAQKNPTAFYLCASSGRTPEAFFGQGTRLTVV.

In its sample, this clone was seen a few times. The chain is built from TRBV18 and TRBJ1-5; the D is unclear. The CDR3 length is 15 residues. V lost 5 bases and J 2 bases, leaving 13 bases between the germline ends. The germline V gene encodes CDR1 KGHSH and CDR2 LQKENI. The CDR3: CASSADQVGNQPQHF. As DNA, the CDR3 is TGTGCCAGCTCAGCTGACCAGGTGGGCAATCAGCCCCAGCATTTT.

The CDR3 sequence: CARAQGSGANVLTF. The DNA for the CDR3 is TGTGCCCGGGCCCAGGGCTCTGGGGCCAACGTCCTGACTTTC. This chain uses TRBV2 with TRBJ2-6; D possibly corresponds to TRBD1 (5 bases). Germline V gives CDR1 SNHLY, CDR2 FYNNEI. Trimming pared 11 bases from V and 0 bases from J, leaving 11 bases between. The CDR3 has 14 amino acids.

The chain links TRBV9 to TRBJ1-1; TRBD1 aligns across 10 bases. V was clipped by 0 bases and J by 6 bases; unmatched bases: 5. The CDR3 loop spans 15 amino acids. Germline V gene data show CDR1 as SGDLS and CDR2 as YYNGEE. The CDR3 bases are TGTGCCAGCAGCGTAGAGGGGACAGGGGCATCTGAAGCTTTCTTT. This gives the protein CASSVEGTGASEAFF.

This clone was seen only a few times. This chain links TRBV12-5 with TRBJ2-2; 8 nucleotides agree with TRBD2. In germline, CDR1 is LGHNT, CDR2 FRNRAP. J lost 4 bases, V lost 8 bases, and 6 bases had no gene match. The CDR3 sequence is 14 residues long. The chain's CDR3 is CASQREWATGELFF. The CDR3 nucleotides are TGTGCTAGTCAGCGGGAGTGGGCCACCGGGGAGCTGTTTTTT.

This clone has just a few counts. The CDR3 DNA reads TGTGCCAGCAGGGCTAGCGGGGGCACAGATACGCAGTATTTT. It codes for CASRASGGTDTQYF. J is TRBJ2-3 and V is TRBV27; 9 nucleotides align to TRBD2. Looked up from germline, CDR1 is MNHEY and CDR2 is SMNVEV (reference sequence). The length of the CDR3 is 14 residues. Trimming took 6 bases from V and 1 from J; bases not matched to a gene: 2.

The V call is TRBV25-1, the J call TRBJ2-1; TRBD2 is a possible D gene (5 bases). The CDR3 extends over 13 amino acids. V was clipped by 6 bases and J by 7 bases, with 13 bases between them. The germline gives CDR1 MGHDK, CDR2 SYGVNS. The CDR3 DNA is TGTGCCAGCAGGAAAACGGGGTCGAATGAGCAGTTCTTC. Translation: CASRKTGSNEQFF.

V usage is TRBV7-6 and J usage is TRBJ2-7, with 10 bases matching TRBD2. With 1 base clipped from V and 4 bases from J, the junction kept 4 bases outside the gene matches. Germline lookup yields CDR1 SGHVS and CDR2 FNYEAQ. The CDR3 is 15 residues long. In DNA, the CDR3 is TGTGCCAGCAGCTTAGGCGCTAGCGGGAGTTACGAGCAGTACTTC. Its protein product is CASSLGASGSYEQYF.

The chain joins TRBV20-1 to TRBJ2-1; no reliable D call. Germline-derived CDR1 and CDR2 are DFQATT and SNEGSKA (reference sequence). CDR3 length equals 10 residues. Trimming cost V 6 bases and J 12 bases, with 12 bases left between them. In nucleotides, the CDR3 is TGCAGTGCGAGTAGGACGCTGCAGTTCTTC. Translation gives CSASRTLQFF.

The V call is TRBV9, the J call TRBJ2-3, with 9 bases fitting TRBD2. The CDR3 consists of 15 residues. Germline V lookup: CDR1 SGDLS, CDR2 YYNGEE. Trimming cost V 0 bases and J 6 bases; bases outside gene matches: 5. In nucleotides, the CDR3 is TGTGCCAGCAGCGTAGGCGGGAGGGCCAGGGATACGCAGTATTTT. It translates to CASSVGGRARDTQYF. Filled out from reference TRBV9 and TRBJ2-3, the complete variable domain reads DSGVTQTPKHLITATGQRVTLRCSPRSGDLSVYWYQQSLDQGLQFLIQYYNGEERAKGNILERFSAQQFPDLHSELNLSSLELGDSALYFCASSVGGRARDTQYFGPGTRLTVL.

The CDR3 reads CASSQDFSGRAGQTQYF. CDR3 coding DNA: TGCGCCAGCAGCCAGGATTTTAGCGGGAGGGCCGGGCAGACCCAGTACTTC. J is TRBJ2-5 and V is TRBV4-3; 11 bases fit TRBD2. The ends lost 3 bases at V and 6 bases at J; junction bases unmatched: 12. CDR1 and CDR2 from the germline V gene are LGHNA and YSLEER. This CDR3 spans 17 amino acids.

The chain carries TRBV15 and TRBJ2-7; D is ambiguous. Trimming took 5 bases from V and 6 from J, leaving 20 bases between them. CDR1 is LNHNV, CDR2 YYDKDF, per germline (reference sequence). CDR3 length: 15 amino acids. CDR3 protein: CATSQDPTLGSEQYF. Here the CDR3 DNA reads TGTGCCACCAGCCAAGACCCAACCCTAGGGTCCGAGCAGTACTTC.

V gene TRBV20-1 combines with J gene TRBJ1-1; D ambiguous. Germline V gene lookup returns CDR1 DFQATT and CDR2 SNEGSKA (reference sequence). The CDR3 sequence is 11 residues long. V was pared by 1 base and J by 9 bases, with 9 bases between. Here the CDR3 reads CSARVEGKAFF. CDR3 bases: TGCAGTGCTAGAGTAGAAGGGAAAGCTTTCTTT.

A few counts support this clone. The chain combines TRBV6-5 with TRBJ1-1; D ambiguous. Germline CDR1 is MNHEY and CDR2 is SVGAGI. The CDR3 has 12 residues. Trimming cost V 5 bases and J 4 bases, with 8 bases left between them. CDR3 in amino acids: CASSPAGTEAFF. CDR3 DNA sequence: TGTGCCAGCAGTCCCGCGGGCACTGAAGCTTTCTTT.

This sequence joins TRBV6-5 and TRBJ2-3; the D is unclear. Per germline, CDR1 MNHEY and CDR2 SVGAGI. The ends were cut back, 0 bases at V and 7 bases at J, with 8 bases in the middle. The CDR3 has 13 amino acids. CDR3 in DNA: TGTGCCAGCAGTTACTCGCAGCGATATACGCAGTATTTT. Translated, it gives CASSYSQRYTQYF.

This chain uses TRBV10-3 with TRBJ2-1, with a possible D match to TRBD2 (5 bases). V lost 0 bases and J lost 5, with 11 bases in between. CDR3 length equals 15 residues. From germline, CDR1 is ENHRY and CDR2 SYGVKD. Here the CDR3 reads CAISESRVRDNEQFF. The CDR3 bases are TGTGCCATCAGTGAGTCGAGGGTAAGGGACAATGAGCAGTTCTTC.

The chain combines TRBV9 with TRBJ2-1; 9 bases fit TRBD1. The CDR3 runs to 15 residues. Trimming at V came to 4 bases and at J to 0 bases, leaving 2 bases not matched to a gene. CDR1 and CDR2 from the germline V gene are SGDLS and YYNGEE. The DNA of the CDR3 is TGTGCCAGCAGCCGGGACAGGGTCTCCTACAATGAGCAGTTCTTC. It encodes CASSRDRVSYNEQFF.

This clone has only a few counts. The chain carries TRBV25-1 and TRBJ1-1; unclear D gene. This CDR3 has 14 amino acids. V was clipped by 3 bases and J by 3 bases, with 11 bases between them. Germline CDR1 and CDR2: MGHDK and SYGVNS. Here the CDR3 reads CASSDANRDTEAFF. The CDR3 DNA follows: TGTGCCAGCAGTGACGCAAATAGGGACACTGAAGCTTTCTTT.

V usage is TRBV4-2 and J usage is TRBJ1-2; D is unresolved. This CDR3 contains 13 residues. The V gene lost 1 base and the J gene lost 6 bases, with 9 bases spanning the gap. The germline V gene encodes CDR1 LGHNA and CDR2 YNFKEQ. CDR3 coding DNA: TGTGCCAGCAGCCAAGCCCTGCTGAATGGCTACACCTTC. This translates into CASSQALLNGYTF.

This sequence joins TRBV5-1 and TRBJ2-5; the D gene is possibly TRBD1 (6 bases). Trimming took 1 base from V and 2 from J, leaving 6 bases between them. This CDR3 comprises 13 residues. Germline CDR1 is SGHRS and CDR2 is YFSETQ. The CDR3 bases are TGCGCCAGCAGCTTGAGGGGGCAAGAGACCCAGTACTTC. Encoded protein: CASSLRGQETQYF.

The chain combines TRBV6-6 with TRBJ1-1; D possibly corresponds to TRBD1 (6 bases). Germline V gene lookup returns CDR1 MNHNY and CDR2 SVGAGI (reference sequence). The length of the CDR3 is 14 residues. With 0 bases removed from V and 7 bases from J, the gap between germline ends came to 12 bases. The CDR3 nucleotides read TGTGCCAGCAGTTACTCCCAGGGGACCGGTGAAGCTTTCTTT. Translated: CASSYSQGTGEAFF.

The V gene is TRBV19, the J gene TRBJ2-2; TRBD2 is a possible D gene (5 bases). The CDR3 totals 15 residues. CDR1 and CDR2 (germline): LNHDA, SQIVND (reference sequence). Trimming took 8 bases from V and 0 from J, leaving 13 bases between them. CDR3 loop: CASRKTGSNTGELFF. CDR3 nucleotides: TGTGCCAGTCGGAAAACGGGATCGAACACCGGGGAGCTGTTTTTT.

The J gene is TRBJ2-2, the V gene TRBV2, with TRBD2 identical over 11 bases. CDR3 size: 15 residues. V trimming: 8 bases; J trimming: 2 bases; junction bases outside the gene matches: 4. Germline V gene sequence: CDR1 SNHLY, CDR2 FYNNEI. This CDR3 is CASRGLAENTGELFF. The CDR3, as DNA: TGTGCCAGCCGGGGACTAGCGGAAAACACCGGGGAGCTGTTTTTT.

This clone was observed a handful of times. The chain is built from TRBV27 and TRBJ1-1; weak D call: TRBD1 (6 bases). Germline V gene sequence: CDR1 MNHEY, CDR2 SMNVEV (reference sequence). V lost 3 bases to trimming and J lost 6 bases, with 11 bases between them. This CDR3 has 13 residues. CDR3 nucleotides: TGTGCCAGCAGTTTTGGAGGGGGGGCTGAAGCTTTCTTT. Amino acid sequence: CASSFGGGAEAFF.

The chain has TRBV6-5 and TRBJ2-1; 10 bases align to TRBD2. This CDR3 has 16 amino acids. The trim removed 0 bases at V and 5 bases at J, leaving 4 bases unmatched. Germline CDR1 and CDR2: MNHEY and SVGAGI. Written as DNA, the CDR3 is TGTGCCAGCAGTTACTCCTCCCTAGCGGGAGACAATGAGCAGTTCTTC. Residues: CASSYSSLAGDNEQFF.

V usage is TRBV9 and J usage is TRBJ2-5; TRBD2 aligns across 7 bases. The germline V gene has CDR1 SGDLS and CDR2 YYNGEE. CDR3 size: 15 residues. The V gene end was trimmed by 2 bases and the J gene end by 4 bases; junction bases not matched to a gene: 8. The DNA of the CDR3 is TGTGCCAGCAGCGTCGATAGCGGGCCCCCAGAGACCCAGTACTTC. It codes for CASSVDSGPPETQYF.